Following are 18 T cell receptor beta chains from one sample sequenced in a study of blood T cells in healthy people across ages. A second roughly 7 to 12 cycle PCR used barcoded and J-beta primers. TCRdb ran MiXCR on the 5' RACE reads and lists one entry per CDR3 protein. The table records some 760,000 distinct CDR3 sequences, 25% of them present only once. This same sample was also taken into another study, of T cells of mothers and their children.

Material for sequencing was blood. The source is a boy aged 5-17 years in good health.

The rearrangement links TRBV5-4 to TRBJ2-5; tentatively, D is TRBD1 (5 bases). The germline gives CDR1 SGHNT, CDR2 YYREEE (reference sequence). The CDR3 length is 18 residues. Trimming stripped 0 bases from V and 2 bases from J, with 20 bases between. The CDR3 coding sequence is TGTGCCAGCAGCTTGGGTAGGCCGCAGGGCCCCCGTCAAGAGACCCAGTACTTC. Protein product: CASSLGRPQGPRQETQYF.

This clonotype was counted a few times. This chain joins TRBV12-3 or TRBV12-4 and TRBJ1-3, with D unresolved. This CDR3 has 13 residues. Trimming shortened V by 2 bases and J by 4 bases, and 6 bases separated the two germline ends. The CDR3 region is CASSLYLGNTIYF. The CDR3 DNA reads TGTGCCAGCAGTTTATACCTAGGAAACACCATATATTTT.

The chain uses TRBV4-1 and TRBJ2-5; 11 nucleotides line up with TRBD2. V gave up 3 bases and J gave up 0 bases; unmatched junction bases: 6. The CDR3 is 17 residues long. CDR1 and CDR2 (germline): MGHRA, YSYEKL. The CDR3 is CASSHGTSGGYQETQYF. In DNA form, the CDR3 reads TGCGCCAGCAGCCACGGGACTAGCGGAGGGTACCAAGAGACCCAGTACTTC.

This clonotype was picked up a small number of times. The gene calls are TRBV28 and TRBJ2-7, with a tentative D call TRBD2 (5 bases). The J call is doubtful: the DNA matches TRBJ2-1 better. The V gene's germline CDR1 is MDHEN and CDR2 SYDVKM. The CDR3 sequence is 16 residues long. The CDR3 region has the DNA TGTGCCAGCGTGGGGTGGGGAGTCTCCTATCTCAATGAGCAGTTCTTC. It codes for CASVGWGVSYLNEQFF.

This chain links TRBV7-9 with TRBJ2-4; tentative D call: TRBD1 (5 bases). Per the germline V gene, CDR1 is SEHNR and CDR2 is FQNEAQ (reference sequence). Trimming took 1 base from V and 8 from J, leaving 15 bases between them. The CDR3 runs 15 residues. The CDR3: CASSLVQGTGDIQYF. CDR3 nucleotides: TGTGCCAGCAGCTTAGTTCAGGGAACTGGGGACATTCAGTACTTC.

The chain employs TRBV14 and TRBJ2-3; TRBD2 agrees at 9 bases. Trimming at V came to 0 bases and at J to 0 bases, leaving 4 bases not matched to a gene. Germline V gene lookup returns CDR1 SGHDN and CDR2 FVKESK. The CDR3 is 17 amino acids. The CDR3 DNA follows: TGTGCCAGCAGCCAAGATCTTACTAGCGGGAGCACAGATACGCAGTATTTT. This encodes CASSQDLTSGSTDTQYF.

V gene TRBV5-1 combines with J gene TRBJ2-7; D gene uncertain. In germline, CDR1 is SGHRS, CDR2 YFSETQ. Trimming pared 0 bases from V and 5 bases from J, leaving 12 bases between. The CDR3 length is 14 residues. CDR3 loop: CASSLDLKENEQYF. The CDR3 DNA is TGCGCCAGCAGCTTGGACTTGAAGGAAAACGAGCAGTACTTC.

CDR3 loop: CATGSGERGHPYYNEQFF. The CDR3 region has the DNA TGTGCCACCGGGAGCGGGGAGAGGGGGCATCCATATTACAATGAGCAGTTCTTC. The J gene is TRBJ2-1, the V gene TRBV6-1; the D call may be TRBD1 or TRBD2 (7 bases each). Germline loops: CDR1 MNHNS, CDR2 SASEGT. This CDR3 spans 18 amino acids. V shed 10 bases and J shed 4 bases, with 29 bases lying between them.

For the CDR3, the DNA is TGTGCCAGCAGCACCGGGACTAGCGACTTCTACGAGCAGTACTTC. Its protein product is CASSTGTSDFYEQYF. V usage is TRBV7-2 and J usage is TRBJ2-7, with 10 nucleotides matching TRBD2. The J segment lost 3 bases and the V segment lost 5 bases, leaving 7 bases of the junction unmatched. The germline CDR1 and CDR2 sequences are SGHTA and FQGNSA. CDR3 length: 15 residues.

V and J are TRBV24-1 and TRBJ2-7, with TRBD1 matching over 7 bases. The CDR3 is 17 amino acids. Losses at the gene ends were 3 bases for V and 0 bases for J; bases not matched to a gene: 10. Germline V lookup: CDR1 KGHDR, CDR2 SFDVKD. The CDR3 is CATSDAFRDRSSYEQYF. In DNA form, the CDR3 reads TGTGCCACCAGTGATGCCTTCCGGGACAGAAGCTCCTACGAGCAGTACTTC.

The chain joins TRBV20-1 to TRBJ1-1; D not resolved. CDR1 and CDR2 from the germline V gene are DFQATT and SNEGSKA (reference sequence). The CDR3 runs to 15 residues. Trimming stripped 5 bases from V and 0 bases from J, with 16 bases between. The CDR3 sequence: CSASQAGEVNTEAFF. The CDR3 DNA sequence: TGCAGTGCTTCGCAGGCCGGGGAGGTGAACACTGAAGCTTTCTTT.

CDR3 DNA: TGCAGTGCTTTCCCGGGACAGGGAACAGATACGCAGTATTTT. Protein product: CSAFPGQGTDTQYF. J is TRBJ2-3 and V is TRBV20-1; TRBD1 aligns across 9 bases. J lost 3 bases, V lost 5 bases, and 6 bases had no gene match. Germline-derived CDR1 and CDR2 are DFQATT and SNEGSKA (reference sequence). This CDR3 has 14 residues.

This chain connects TRBV29-1 to TRBJ1-1; D not certain. This CDR3 has 10 residues. The germline gives CDR1 SQVTM, CDR2 ANQGSEA. The V end lost 3 bases, the J end lost 5 bases, and 4 bases lay between the germline ends. The CDR3, as DNA: TGCAGCGTTGAGAAGACTGAAGCTTTCTTT. Protein product: CSVEKTEAFF.

CDR3 in amino acids: CSASFLAGYNEQFF. The CDR3 DNA reads TGCAGTGCTAGTTTTCTAGCGGGGTACAATGAGCAGTTCTTC. This chain uses TRBV20-1 with TRBJ2-1; 9 bases match TRBD2. CDR1 is DFQATT and CDR2 is SNEGSKA in the germline V gene (reference sequence). This CDR3 has 14 amino acids. The J segment lost 4 bases and the V segment lost 3 bases, leaving 4 bases of the junction unmatched.

The V and J genes are TRBV3-1 and TRBJ1-1; 7 nucleotides agree with TRBD1. After removal of 3 bases from V and 4 bases from J, the junction contained 5 bases not matched to a gene. The CDR3 is 14 amino acids. Germline loops: CDR1 LGHDT, CDR2 YNNKEL (reference sequence). CDR3 residues: CASSHDREGTEAFF. The CDR3 coding sequence is TGTGCCAGCAGCCACGACAGGGAGGGCACTGAAGCTTTCTTT.

This chain joins TRBV3-1 and TRBJ2-1; 7 bases line up with TRBD2. CDR3 length: 15 residues. V lost 1 base, J lost 4 bases, and 4 bases stayed unmatched. CDR1 is LGHDT, CDR2 YNNKEL, per germline (reference sequence). The DNA for the CDR3 is TGTGCCAGCAGCCAAGGAGCGGGGTTATACAATGAGCAGTTCTTC. It encodes CASSQGAGLYNEQFF.

For the CDR3, the DNA is TGTGCCAGCGGGACAGGGGGGGCGTACGAGCAGTACTTC. It codes for CASGTGGAYEQYF. The chain joins TRBV7-8 to TRBJ2-7; 11 bases line up with TRBD1. The CDR3 is 13 amino acids. The V gene end was trimmed by 8 bases and the J gene end by 4 bases; junction bases not matched to a gene: 4. Germline CDR1 SGHVS, CDR2 FQNEAQ. Looking up the rest from reference TRBV7-8 and TRBJ2-7 gives the full variable domain: GAGVSQSPRYKVAKRGQDVALRCDPISGHVSLFWYQQALGQGPEFLTYFQNEAQLDKSGLPSDRFFAERPEGSVSTLKIQRTQQEDSAVYLCASGTGGAYEQYFGPGTRLTVT.

V usage is TRBV28 and J usage is TRBJ1-2; D not resolved. Germline V gives CDR1 MDHEN, CDR2 SYDVKM. CDR3 length: 14 amino acids. V gave up 6 bases and J gave up 6 bases, with 17 bases separating them. The DNA for the CDR3 is TGTGCCAGCAGCGCAACCGGACGGTTCGATGGCTACACCTTC. This gives the protein CASSATGRFDGYTF.